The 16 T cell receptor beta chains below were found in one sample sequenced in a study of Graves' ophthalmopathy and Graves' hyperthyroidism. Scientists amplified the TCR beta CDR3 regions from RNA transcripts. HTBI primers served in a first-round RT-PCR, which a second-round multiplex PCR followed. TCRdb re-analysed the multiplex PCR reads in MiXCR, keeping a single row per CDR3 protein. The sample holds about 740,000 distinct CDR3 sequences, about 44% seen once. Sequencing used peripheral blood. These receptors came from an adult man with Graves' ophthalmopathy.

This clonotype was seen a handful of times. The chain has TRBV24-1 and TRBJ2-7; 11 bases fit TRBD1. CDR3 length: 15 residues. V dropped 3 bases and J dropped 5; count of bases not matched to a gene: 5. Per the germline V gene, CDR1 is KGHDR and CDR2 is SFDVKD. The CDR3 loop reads CATSDGGQGANEQYF. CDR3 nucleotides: TGTGCCACCAGTGATGGAGGACAGGGGGCAAACGAGCAGTACTTC.

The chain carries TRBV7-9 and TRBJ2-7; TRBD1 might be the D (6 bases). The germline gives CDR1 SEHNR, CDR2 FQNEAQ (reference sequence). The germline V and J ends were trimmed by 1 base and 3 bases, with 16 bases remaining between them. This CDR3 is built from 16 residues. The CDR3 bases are TGTGCCAGCAGCTTAGTTGGACAGCTCAGGGGCTACGAGCAGTACTTC. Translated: CASSLVGQLRGYEQYF.

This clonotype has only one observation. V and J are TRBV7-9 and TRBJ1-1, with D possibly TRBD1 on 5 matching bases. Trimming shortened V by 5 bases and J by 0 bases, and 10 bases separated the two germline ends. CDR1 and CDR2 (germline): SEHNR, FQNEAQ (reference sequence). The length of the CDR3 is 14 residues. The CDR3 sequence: CASSPVRVNTEAFF. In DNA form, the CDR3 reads TGTGCCAGCAGCCCAGTCAGGGTGAACACTGAAGCTTTCTTT.

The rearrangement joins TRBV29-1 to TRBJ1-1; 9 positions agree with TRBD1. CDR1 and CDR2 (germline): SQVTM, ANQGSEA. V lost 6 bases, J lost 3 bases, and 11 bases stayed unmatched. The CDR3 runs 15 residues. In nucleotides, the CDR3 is TGCAGCGTCCGGGGGGGGGGGACAGGGTACACTGAAGCTTTCTTT. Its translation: CSVRGGGTGYTEAFF. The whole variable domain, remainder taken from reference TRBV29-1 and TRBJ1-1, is SAVISQKPSRDICQRGTSLTIQCQVDSQVTMMFWYRQQPGQSLTLIATANQGSEATYESGFVIDKFPISRPNLTFSTLTVSNMSPEDSSIYLCSVRGGGTGYTEAFFGQGTRLTVV.

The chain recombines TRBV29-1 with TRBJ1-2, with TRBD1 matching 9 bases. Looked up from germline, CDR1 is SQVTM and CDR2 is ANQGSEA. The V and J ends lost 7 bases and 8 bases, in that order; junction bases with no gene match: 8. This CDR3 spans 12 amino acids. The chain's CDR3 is CSASTGGQGYTF. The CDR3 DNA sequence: TGCAGCGCCTCGACAGGGGGTCAGGGCTACACCTTC.

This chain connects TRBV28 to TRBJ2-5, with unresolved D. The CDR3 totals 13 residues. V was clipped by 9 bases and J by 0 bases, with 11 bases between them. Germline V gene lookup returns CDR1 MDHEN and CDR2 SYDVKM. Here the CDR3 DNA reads TGTGCCAGTTTAGCCGTGGACCAAGAGACCCAGTACTTC. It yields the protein CASLAVDQETQYF.

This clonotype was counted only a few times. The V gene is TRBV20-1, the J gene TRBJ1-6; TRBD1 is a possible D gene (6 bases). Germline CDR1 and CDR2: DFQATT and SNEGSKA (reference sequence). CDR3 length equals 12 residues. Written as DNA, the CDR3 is TGCGGACCTGACAGGTCTAATTCACCCCTCCACTTT. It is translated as CGPDRSNSPLHF.

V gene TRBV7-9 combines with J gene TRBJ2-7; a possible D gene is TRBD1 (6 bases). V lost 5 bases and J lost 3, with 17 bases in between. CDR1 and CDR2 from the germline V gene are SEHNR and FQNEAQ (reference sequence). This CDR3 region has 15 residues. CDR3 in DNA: TGTGCCAGCAGCCAAACCATACAGGGAAACTACGAGCAGTACTTC. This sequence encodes CASSQTIQGNYEQYF.

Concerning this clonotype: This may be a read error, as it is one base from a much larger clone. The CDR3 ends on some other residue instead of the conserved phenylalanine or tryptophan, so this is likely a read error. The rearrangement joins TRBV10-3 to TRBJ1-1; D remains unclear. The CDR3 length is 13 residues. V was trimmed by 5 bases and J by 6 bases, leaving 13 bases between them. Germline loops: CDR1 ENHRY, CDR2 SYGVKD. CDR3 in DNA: TGTGCCATCAGTTTCGGAGGCACAGCTGAAGCTTTCTCT. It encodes CAISFGGTAEAFS.

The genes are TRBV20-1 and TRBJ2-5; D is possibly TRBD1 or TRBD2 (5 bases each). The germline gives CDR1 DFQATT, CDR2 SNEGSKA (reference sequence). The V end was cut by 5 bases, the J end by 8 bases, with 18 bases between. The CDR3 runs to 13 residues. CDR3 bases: TGCAGTGCTGAGGAGGACTCGAGGGGTACCCAGTACTTC. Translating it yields CSAEEDSRGTQYF.

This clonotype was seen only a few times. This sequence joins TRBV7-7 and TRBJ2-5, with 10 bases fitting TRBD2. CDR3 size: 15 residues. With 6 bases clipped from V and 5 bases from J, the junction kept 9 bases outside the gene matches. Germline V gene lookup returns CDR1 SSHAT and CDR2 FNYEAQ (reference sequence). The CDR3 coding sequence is TGTGCCAGCAGTCGAGTAGCGGGAGGAGCGGAGACCCAGTACTTC. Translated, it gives CASSRVAGGAETQYF.

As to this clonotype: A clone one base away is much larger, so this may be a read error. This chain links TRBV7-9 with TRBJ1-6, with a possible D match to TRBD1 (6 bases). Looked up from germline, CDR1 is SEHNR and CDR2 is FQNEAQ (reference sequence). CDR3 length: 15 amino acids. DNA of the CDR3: TGTGCCAACAGCCCCCTACAGGGAGGGGGATCACCCCTCCACTTT. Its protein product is CANSPLQGGGSPLHF. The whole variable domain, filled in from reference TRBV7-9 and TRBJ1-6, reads DTGVSQNPRHKITKRGQNVTFRCDPISEHNRLYWYRQTLGQGPEFLTYFQNEAQLEKSRLLSDRFSAERPKGSFSTLEIQRTEQGDSAMYLCANSPLQGGGSPLHFGNGTRLTVT.

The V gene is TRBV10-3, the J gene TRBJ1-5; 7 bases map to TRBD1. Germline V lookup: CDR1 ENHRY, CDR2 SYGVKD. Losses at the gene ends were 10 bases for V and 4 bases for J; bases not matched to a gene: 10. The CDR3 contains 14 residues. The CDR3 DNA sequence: TGTGCCAGCAGAAAGACAGGGAGGAATCAGCCCCAGCATTTT. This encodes CASRKTGRNQPQHF.

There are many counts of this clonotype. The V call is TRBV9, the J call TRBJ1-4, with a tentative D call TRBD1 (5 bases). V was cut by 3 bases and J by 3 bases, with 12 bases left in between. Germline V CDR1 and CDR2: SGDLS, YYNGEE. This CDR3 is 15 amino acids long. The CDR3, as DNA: TGTGCCAGCAGCGAGGGTGGGGGAGCTAATGAAAAACTGTTTTTT. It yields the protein CASSEGGGANEKLFF.

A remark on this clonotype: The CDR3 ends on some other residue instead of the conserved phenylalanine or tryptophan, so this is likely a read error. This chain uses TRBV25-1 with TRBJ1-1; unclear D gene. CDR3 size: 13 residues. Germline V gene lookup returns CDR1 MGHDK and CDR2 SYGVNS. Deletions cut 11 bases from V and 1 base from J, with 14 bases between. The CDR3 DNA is TGTGCCTGGAGGTTTCAGACGAACACTGAAGCTTTCCTT. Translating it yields CAWRFQTNTEAFL.

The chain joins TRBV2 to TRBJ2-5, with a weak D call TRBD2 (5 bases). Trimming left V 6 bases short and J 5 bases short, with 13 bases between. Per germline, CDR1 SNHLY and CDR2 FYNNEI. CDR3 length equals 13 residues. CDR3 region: CASSLTRIETQYF. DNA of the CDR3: TGTGCCAGCAGCCTTACTAGAATTGAGACCCAGTACTTC.